The clone carrying this TCR beta chain came up many times. Its antigen is undetermined. This entry belongs to a study of post-analysis software for immune sequencing data. Study-level background: Multiple sclerosis in the patients followed relapsing-remitting, secondary progressive and progressive-relapsing courses.

The CDR3 length is 17 residues. V shed 3 bases and J shed 1 base, with 13 bases lying between them. Findings of the study overall: Significantly lower normalized Chao1 diversity was found in patients with multiple sclerosis relative to controls. Comparison of patients with controls showed 5 or 6 TRBV segments more frequent in patients, TRBV5-6, TRBV5-1 and TRBV20-1 among them.

Libraries were made from TCR beta cDNA, and they carried unique molecular identifiers. TCRdb re-called the PCR reads through MiXCR, storing one row per CDR3 protein. The sample comprises under 200,000 distinct CDR3 sequences, 25% to 35% of which are singletons, and 3.4% rests with the top ten. The chain uses TRBV12-3 or TRBV12-4 and TRBJ2-6; D remains ambiguous. The sample comprised blood. The TCR was taken from a girl under 18 with multiple sclerosis. CDR3 sequence: CASSFLGPTSGANVLTF. CDR3 nucleotide sequence: TGTGCCAGCAGTTTTCTTGGACCCACATCTGGGGCCAACGTCCTGACTTTC.